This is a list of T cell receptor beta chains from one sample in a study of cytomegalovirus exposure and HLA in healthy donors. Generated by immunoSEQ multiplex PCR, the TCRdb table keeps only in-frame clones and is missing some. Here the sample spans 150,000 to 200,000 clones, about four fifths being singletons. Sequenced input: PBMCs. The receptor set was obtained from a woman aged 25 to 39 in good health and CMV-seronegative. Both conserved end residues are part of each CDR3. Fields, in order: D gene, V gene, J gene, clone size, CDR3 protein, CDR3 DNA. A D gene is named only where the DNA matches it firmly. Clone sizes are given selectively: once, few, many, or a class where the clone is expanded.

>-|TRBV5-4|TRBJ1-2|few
CASSAIGGDYGYTF
TGTGCCAGCAGCGCAATAGGGGGAGACTATGGCTACACCTTC
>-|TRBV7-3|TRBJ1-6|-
CASSLGLENSPLHF
TGTGCCAGCAGCTTGGGACTGGAGAATTCACCCCTCCACTTT
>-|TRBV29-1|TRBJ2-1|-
CSVEDASTPSTYNEQFF
TGCAGCGTTGAAGATGCGAGTACTCCTTCCACCTACAATGAGCAGTTCTTC
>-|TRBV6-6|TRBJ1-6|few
CASGDRSYNSPLHF
TGTGCCAGCGGTGACAGATCCTATAATTCACCCCTCCACTTT
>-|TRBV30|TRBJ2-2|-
CAWSPTTGELFF
TGTGCCTGGAGTCCTACCACCGGGGAGCTGTTTTTT
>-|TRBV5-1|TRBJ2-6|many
CASNAGSGANVLTF
TGCGCCAGTAATGCGGGATCTGGGGCCAACGTCCTGACTTTC
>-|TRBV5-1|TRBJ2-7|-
CASSLDGSDSYEQYF
TGCGCCAGCAGCTTGGATGGTAGCGACTCCTACGAGCAGTACTTC
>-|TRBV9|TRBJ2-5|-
CASSVEGVRGTQYF
TGTGCCAGCAGCGTAGAGGGGGTCCGGGGGACCCAGTACTTC
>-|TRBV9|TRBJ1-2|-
CASSPTSYGLGYTF
TGTGCCAGCAGCCCCACTTCGTATGGTCTGGGCTACACCTTC
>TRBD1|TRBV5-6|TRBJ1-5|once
CASSYRWDRANQPQHF
TGTGCCAGCAGCTATAGGTGGGACAGGGCAAATCAGCCCCAGCATTTT
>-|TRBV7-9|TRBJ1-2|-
CASSLAGARGYGYTF
TGTGCCAGCAGCTTAGCAGGGGCCCGCGGCTATGGCTACACCTTC
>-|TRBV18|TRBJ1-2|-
CASSLKEGYTF
TGTGCCAGCTCACTGAAGGAGGGCTACACCTTC
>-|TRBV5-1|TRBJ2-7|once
CASSTSGTYEQYF
TGCGCCAGCAGCACCTCAGGGACCTACGAGCAGTACTTC
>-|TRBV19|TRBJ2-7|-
CASSKSQVYEQYF
TGTGCCAGTAGTAAATCCCAGGTCTACGAGCAGTACTTC
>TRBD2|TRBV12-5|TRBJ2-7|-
CASGPSGGPDEQYF
TGTGCTAGTGGCCCAAGCGGGGGCCCTGACGAGCAGTACTTC
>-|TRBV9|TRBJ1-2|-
CASSPPAGPNYGYTF
TGTGCCAGCAGCCCCCCGGCAGGCCCTAACTATGGCTACACCTTC
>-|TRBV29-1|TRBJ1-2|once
CSVRGPGGKSQEAGYTF
TGCAGCGTTAGAGGCCCCGGGGGGAAGTCGCAAGAGGCTGGCTACACCTTC
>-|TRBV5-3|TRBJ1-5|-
CARSGNRVGQPQHF
TGTGCCAGAAGCGGGAACAGGGTCGGGCAGCCCCAGCATTTT
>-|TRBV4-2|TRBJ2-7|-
CASSQARRRGFSYEQYF
TGTGCCAGCAGCCAAGCCCGTCGAAGAGGCTTTTCCTACGAGCAGTACTTC
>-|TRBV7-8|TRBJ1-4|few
CASSLEARPSNEKLFF
TGTGCCAGCAGCTTGGAGGCTCGGCCCTCTAATGAAAAACTGTTTTTT
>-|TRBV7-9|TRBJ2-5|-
CASSLQGETQYF
TGTGCCAGCAGTCTCCAGGGGGAGACCCAGTACTTC
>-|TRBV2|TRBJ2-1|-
CASSIDRTEQFF
TGTGCCAGCAGTATAGACAGGACTGAGCAGTTCTTC
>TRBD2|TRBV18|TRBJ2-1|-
CASSPGLAGEQFF
TGTGCCAGCTCACCAGGGCTAGCGGGGGAGCAGTTCTTC
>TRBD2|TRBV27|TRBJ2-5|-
CASSTWKGLAGGETQYF
TGTGCCAGCAGCACTTGGAAGGGACTAGCGGGGGGGGAGACCCAGTACTTC
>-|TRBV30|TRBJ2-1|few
CAWRQGLDEQFF
TGTGCCTGGAGACAGGGTTTGGATGAGCAGTTCTTC
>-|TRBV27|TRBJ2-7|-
CASSLQDGSYEQYF
TGTGCCAGCAGTCTCCAGGACGGGAGCTACGAGCAGTACTTC
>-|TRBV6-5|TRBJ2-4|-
CASSSGQAKNIQYF
TGTGCCAGCAGCTCCGGACAAGCCAAAAACATTCAGTACTTC
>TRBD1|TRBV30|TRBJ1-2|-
CAWRAGGTLDYGYTF
TGTGCCTGGAGGGCAGGGGGAACATTAGACTATGGCTACACCTTC
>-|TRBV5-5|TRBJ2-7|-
CASSSIQGPYEQYF
TGTGCCAGCAGCTCAATACAGGGCCCCTACGAGCAGTACTTC
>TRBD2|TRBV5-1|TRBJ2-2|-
CASSSGTSGAGELFF
TGCGCCAGCAGTTCCGGGACTAGCGGGGCCGGGGAGCTGTTTTTT
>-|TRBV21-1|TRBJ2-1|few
CASSKNRGASYNEQFF
TGTGCCAGCAGCAAGAACAGGGGCGCCTCCTACAATGAGCAGTTCTTC
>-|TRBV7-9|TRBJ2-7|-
CASSFQVDYEQYF
TGTGCCAGCAGTTTTCAGGTCGACTACGAGCAGTACTTC
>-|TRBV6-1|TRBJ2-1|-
CASRGWAGVNEQFF
TGTGCCAGCAGGGGATGGGCAGGGGTGAATGAGCAGTTCTTC
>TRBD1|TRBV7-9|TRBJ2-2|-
CASSLPGQGRSGELFF
TGTGCCAGCAGCCTACCGGGACAGGGCCGGTCCGGGGAGCTGTTTTTT
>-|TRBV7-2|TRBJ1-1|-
CASSPPGSMGTEAFF
TGTGCCAGCAGCCCCCCCGGGAGCATGGGCACTGAAGCTTTCTTT
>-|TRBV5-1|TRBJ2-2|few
CASSLMDAGYTGELFF
TGCGCCAGCAGCTTGATGGATGCGGGCTACACCGGGGAGCTGTTTTTT